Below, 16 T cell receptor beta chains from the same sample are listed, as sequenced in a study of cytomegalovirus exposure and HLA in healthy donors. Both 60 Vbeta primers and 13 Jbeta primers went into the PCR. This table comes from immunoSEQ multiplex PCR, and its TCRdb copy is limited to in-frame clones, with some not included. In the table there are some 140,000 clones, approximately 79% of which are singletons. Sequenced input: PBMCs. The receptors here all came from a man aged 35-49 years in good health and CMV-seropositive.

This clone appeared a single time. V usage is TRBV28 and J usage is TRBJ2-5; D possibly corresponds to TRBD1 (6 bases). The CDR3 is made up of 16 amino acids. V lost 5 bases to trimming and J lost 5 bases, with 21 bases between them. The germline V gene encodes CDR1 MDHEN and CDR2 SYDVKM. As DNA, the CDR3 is TGTGCCAGCAGTCCTAGGGGCAGGGGCGCTGGGGAGACCCAGTACTTC. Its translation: CASSPRGRGAGETQYF.

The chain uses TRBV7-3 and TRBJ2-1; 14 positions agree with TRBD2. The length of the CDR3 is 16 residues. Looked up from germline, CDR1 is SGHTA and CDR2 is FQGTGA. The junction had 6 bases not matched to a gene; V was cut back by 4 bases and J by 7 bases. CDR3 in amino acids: CASSYRGTSGSNEQFF. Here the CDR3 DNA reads TGTGCCAGCAGCTACAGAGGGACTAGCGGGAGTAATGAGCAGTTCTTC.

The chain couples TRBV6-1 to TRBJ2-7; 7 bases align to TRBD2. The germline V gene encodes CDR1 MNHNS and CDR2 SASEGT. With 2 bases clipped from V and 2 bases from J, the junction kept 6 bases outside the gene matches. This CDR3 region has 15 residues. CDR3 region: CASSEWASGPYEQYF. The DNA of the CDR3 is TGTGCCAGCAGTGAATGGGCTAGCGGTCCCTACGAGCAGTACTTC.

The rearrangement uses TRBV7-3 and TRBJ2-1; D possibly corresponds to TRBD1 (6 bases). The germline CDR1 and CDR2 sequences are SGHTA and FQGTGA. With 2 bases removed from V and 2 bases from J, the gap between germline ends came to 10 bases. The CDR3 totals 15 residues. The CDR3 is CASSLEGDPYNEQFF. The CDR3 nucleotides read TGTGCCAGCAGCTTAGAGGGGGACCCCTACAATGAGCAGTTCTTC. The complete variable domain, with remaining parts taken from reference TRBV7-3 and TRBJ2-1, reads GAGVSQTPSNKVTEKGKYVELRCDPISGHTALYWYRQSLGQGPEFLIYFQGTGAADDSGLPNDRFFAVRPEGSVSTLKIQRTERGDSAVYLCASSLEGDPYNEQFFGPGTRLTVL.

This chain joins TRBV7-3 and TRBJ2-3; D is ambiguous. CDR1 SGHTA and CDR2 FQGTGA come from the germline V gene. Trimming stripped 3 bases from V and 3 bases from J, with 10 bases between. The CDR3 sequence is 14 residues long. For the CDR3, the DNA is TGTGCCAGCAGCTTCGAATCGGTTACAGATACGCAGTATTTT. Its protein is CASSFESVTDTQYF.

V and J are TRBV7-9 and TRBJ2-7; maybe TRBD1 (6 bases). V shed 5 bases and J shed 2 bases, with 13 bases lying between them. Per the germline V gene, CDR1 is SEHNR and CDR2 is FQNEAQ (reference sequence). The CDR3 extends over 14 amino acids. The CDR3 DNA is TGTGCCAGCAGCGATGGACAGTGGACCTACGAGCAGTACTTC. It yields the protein CASSDGQWTYEQYF.

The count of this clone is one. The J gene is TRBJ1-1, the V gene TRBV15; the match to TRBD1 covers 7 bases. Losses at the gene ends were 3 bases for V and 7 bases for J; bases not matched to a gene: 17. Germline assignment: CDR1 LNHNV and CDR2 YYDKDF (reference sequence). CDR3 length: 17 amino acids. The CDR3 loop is CATSRNRGLLGGIEAFF. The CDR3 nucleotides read TGTGCCACCAGCAGGAACAGGGGCCTCCTGGGCGGGATTGAAGCTTTCTTT.

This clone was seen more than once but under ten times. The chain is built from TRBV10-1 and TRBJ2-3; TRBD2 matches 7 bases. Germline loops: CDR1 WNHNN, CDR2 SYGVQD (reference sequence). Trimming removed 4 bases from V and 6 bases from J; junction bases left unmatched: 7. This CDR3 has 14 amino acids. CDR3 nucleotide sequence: TGCGCCAGCAGTGCGGACCGGCGGGGGGATACGCAGTATTTT. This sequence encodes CASSADRRGDTQYF.

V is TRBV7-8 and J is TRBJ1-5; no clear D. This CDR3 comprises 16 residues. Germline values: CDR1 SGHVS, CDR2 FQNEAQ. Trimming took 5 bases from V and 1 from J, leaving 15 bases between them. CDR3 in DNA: TGTGCCAGCAGCGCTCTGCGGGTGCCAAGCAATCAGCCCCAGCATTTT. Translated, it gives CASSALRVPSNQPQHF.

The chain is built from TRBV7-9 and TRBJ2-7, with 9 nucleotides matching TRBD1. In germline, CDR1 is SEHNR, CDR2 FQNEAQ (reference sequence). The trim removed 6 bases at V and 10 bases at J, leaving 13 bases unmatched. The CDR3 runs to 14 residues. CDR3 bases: TGTGCCAGCAGACATACCGGGACAGGGCCTTTTCAGTACTTC. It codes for CASRHTGTGPFQYF.

CDR3 DNA: TGTGCCAGCAGTTTTGGTGCGACCTACGAGCAGTACTTC. Amino acids: CASSFGATYEQYF. The chain has TRBV28 and TRBJ2-7, with D unclear. Trimming stripped 3 bases from V and 2 bases from J, with 8 bases between. Germline CDR1 is MDHEN and CDR2 is SYDVKM. The CDR3 sequence is 13 residues long.

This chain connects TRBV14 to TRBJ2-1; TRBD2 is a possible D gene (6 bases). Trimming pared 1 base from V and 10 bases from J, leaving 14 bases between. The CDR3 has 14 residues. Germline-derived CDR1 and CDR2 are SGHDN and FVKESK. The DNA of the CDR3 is TGTGCCAGCAGCCAAGCTTTGGGGGGATGGGAGCAGTTCTTC. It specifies CASSQALGGWEQFF.

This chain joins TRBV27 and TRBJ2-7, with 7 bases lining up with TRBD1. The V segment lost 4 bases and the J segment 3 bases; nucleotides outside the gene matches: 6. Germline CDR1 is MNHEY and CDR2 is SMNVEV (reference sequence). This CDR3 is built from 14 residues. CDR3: CASSSTGLIYEQYF. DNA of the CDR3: TGTGCCAGCAGTTCGACAGGGTTAATCTACGAGCAGTACTTC.

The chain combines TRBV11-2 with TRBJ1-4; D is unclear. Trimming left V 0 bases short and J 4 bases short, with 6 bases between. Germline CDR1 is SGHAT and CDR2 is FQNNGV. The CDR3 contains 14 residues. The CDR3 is CASSLDWSNEKLFF. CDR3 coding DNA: TGTGCCAGCAGCTTAGACTGGAGTAATGAAAAACTGTTTTTT.

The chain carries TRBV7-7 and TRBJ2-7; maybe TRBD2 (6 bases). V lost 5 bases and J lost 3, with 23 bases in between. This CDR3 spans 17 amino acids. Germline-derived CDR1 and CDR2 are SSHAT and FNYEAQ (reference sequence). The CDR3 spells CASSPVEKGGSFYEQYF. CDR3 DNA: TGTGCCAGCAGCCCGGTAGAAAAGGGAGGCTCTTTCTACGAGCAGTACTTC. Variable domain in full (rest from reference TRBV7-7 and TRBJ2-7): GAGVSQSPRYKVTKRGQDVTLRCDPISSHATLYWYQQALGQGPEFLTYFNYEAQPDKSGLPSDRFSAERPEGSISTLTIQRTEQRDSAMYRCASSPVEKGGSFYEQYFGPGTRLTVT.

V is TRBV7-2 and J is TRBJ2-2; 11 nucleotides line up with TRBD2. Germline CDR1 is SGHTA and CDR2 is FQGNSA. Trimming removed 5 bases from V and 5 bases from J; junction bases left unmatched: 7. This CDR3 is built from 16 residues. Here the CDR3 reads CASSPVLAGATGELFF. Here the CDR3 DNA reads TGTGCCAGCAGCCCCGTACTAGCGGGAGCGACCGGGGAGCTGTTTTTT.